One sample yielded the 2 T cell receptor beta chains listed below, sequenced in a study of identical twins. Each CDR3 protein is one row after TCRdb ran MiXCR on the 5' RACE reads. The sample has 700,000 to 950,000 distinct CDR3 sequences; 9% to 15% are singletons. These same data were also listed under a study on yellow fever vaccine responses in identical twins.

Sequences were obtained from PBMCs. Receptors originate from a young woman in good health.

This clonotype was counted at least ten times. The chain is built from TRBV12-3 or TRBV12-4 and TRBJ2-3, with D perhaps TRBD2 (6 bases). CDR3 length: 16 amino acids. Trimming removed 3 bases at V and 1 base at J, with 14 bases between. CDR3 nucleotides: TGTGCCAGCAGTTTCCCCCGCCCTAGCGGCACAGATACGCAGTATTTT. It encodes CASSFPRPSGTDTQYF.

CDR3: CASSILAGTTDTQYF. The CDR3 region has the DNA TGTGCCAGCAGTATCCTAGCGGGGACGACAGATACGCAGTATTTT. This chain connects TRBV27 to TRBJ2-3; 9 nucleotides agree with TRBD2. V trimming: 5 bases; J trimming: 3 bases; junction bases outside the gene matches: 6. This CDR3 spans 15 amino acids. Germline-derived CDR1 and CDR2 are MNHEY and SMNVEV (reference sequence).